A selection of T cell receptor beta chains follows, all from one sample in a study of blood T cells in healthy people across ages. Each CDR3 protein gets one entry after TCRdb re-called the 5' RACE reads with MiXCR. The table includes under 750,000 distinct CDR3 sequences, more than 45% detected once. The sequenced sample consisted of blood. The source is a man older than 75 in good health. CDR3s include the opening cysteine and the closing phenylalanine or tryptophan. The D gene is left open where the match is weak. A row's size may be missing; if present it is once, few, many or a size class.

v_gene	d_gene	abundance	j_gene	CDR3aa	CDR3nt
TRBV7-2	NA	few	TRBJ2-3	CASSFLPGPGFADTQYF	TGTGCCAGCAGCTTCCTACCCGGGCCGGGATTCGCAGATACGCAGTATTTT
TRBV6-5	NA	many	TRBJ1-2	CASSYGPGYYGYTF	TGTGCCAGCAGTTACGGTCCAGGGTACTATGGCTACACCTTC
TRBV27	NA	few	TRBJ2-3	CASSLTEGGDTQYF	TGTGCCAGCAGTTTGACGGAAGGGGGGGATACGCAGTATTTT
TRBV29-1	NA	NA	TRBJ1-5	CSVAIGGAGNQPQHF	TGCAGCGTTGCCATTGGGGGGGCGGGCAATCAGCCCCAGCATTTT
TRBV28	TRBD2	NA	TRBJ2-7	CASSPPGLGLIREQYF	TGTGCCAGCAGTCCCCCGGGACTAGGGTTGATTCGCGAGCAGTACTTC
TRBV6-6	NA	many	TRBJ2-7	CASSYVPPDYEQYF	TGTGCCAGCAGTTACGTTCCTCCCGACTACGAGCAGTACTTC
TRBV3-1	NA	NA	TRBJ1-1	CASSPDLEAGGAFF	TGTGCCAGCAGCCCCGACCTTGAGGCAGGAGGAGCTTTCTTT
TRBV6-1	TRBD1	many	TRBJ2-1	CASSVGGAGDNEQFF	TGTGCCAGCAGTGTAGGGGGCGCAGGGGACAATGAGCAGTTCTTC
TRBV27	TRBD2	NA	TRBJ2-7	CASTDSGRAGEQYF	TGTGCCAGCACTGATAGCGGGAGGGCCGGAGAGCAGTACTTC
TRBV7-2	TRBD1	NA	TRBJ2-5	CASTPGGSSYNEQYF	TGTGCCAGCACCCCAGGGGGAAGCTCCTACAATGAGCAGTACTTC
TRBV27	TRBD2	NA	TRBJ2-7	CASSVTSGRYEQYF	TGTGCCAGCAGTGTGACTAGCGGGAGATACGAGCAGTACTTC
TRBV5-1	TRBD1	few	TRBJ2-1	CASSPWTGSSYNEQFF	TGCGCCAGCAGCCCCTGGACAGGGAGCTCCTACAATGAGCAGTTCTTC
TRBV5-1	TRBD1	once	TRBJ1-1	CASSFNGQGKITEAFF	TGCGCCAGCAGCTTCAACGGACAGGGTAAGATCACTGAAGCTTTCTTT
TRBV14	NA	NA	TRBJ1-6	CASSQPTPSPLHF	TGTGCCAGCAGCCAACCCACTCCTTCACCCCTCCACTTT
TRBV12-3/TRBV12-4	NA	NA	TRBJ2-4	CASSLGVVAKNIQYF	TGTGCCAGCAGTTTGGGGGTAGTTGCCAAAAACATTCAGTACTTC
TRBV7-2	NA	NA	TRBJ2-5	CASSARRGYNEQYF	TGTGCCAGCAGCGCTCGCCGGGGCTACAATGAGCAGTACTTC
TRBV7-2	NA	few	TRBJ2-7	CASSLGSTSPSYEQYF	TGTGCCAGCAGCTTAGGGTCGACTTCCCCCTCCTACGAGCAGTACTTC
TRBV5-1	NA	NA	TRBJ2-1	CASSFRAETYNEQFF	TGCGCCAGCAGCTTTCGGGCAGAGACGTACAATGAGCAGTTCTTC
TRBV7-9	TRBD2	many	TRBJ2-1	CASSQERGRHNEQFF	TGTGCCAGCAGCCAAGAGCGGGGGCGCCACAATGAGCAGTTCTTC
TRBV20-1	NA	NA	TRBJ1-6	CSATNRHSPLHF	TGCAGTGCTACTAACAGACATTCACCCCTCCACTTT
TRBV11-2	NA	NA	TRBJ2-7	CASSLPGHYAEQYF	TGTGCCAGCAGCTTACCAGGGCATTACGCGGAGCAGTACTTC
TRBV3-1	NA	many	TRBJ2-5	CASSQRGIEESQYF	TGTGCCAGCAGCCAAAGGGGAATAGAAGAGAGCCAGTACTTC
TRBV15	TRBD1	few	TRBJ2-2	CATRRDRGDTGELFF	TGTGCCACCAGAAGGGACAGGGGGGACACCGGGGAGCTGTTTTTT
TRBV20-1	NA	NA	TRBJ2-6	CSALTEDSLSAANVLTF	TGCAGTGCTCTTACCGAGGACAGCCTCTCTGCGGCCAACGTCCTGACTTTC
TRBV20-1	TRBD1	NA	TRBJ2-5	CSAYDREKATQETQYF	TGCAGTGCTTACGACAGGGAGAAGGCAACACAAGAGACCCAGTACTTC
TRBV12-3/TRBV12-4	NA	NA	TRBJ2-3	CASSLRGREHTQYF	TGTGCCAGCAGTTTGCGGGGTAGAGAACATACGCAGTATTTT
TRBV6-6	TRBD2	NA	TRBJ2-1	CASSYGSGRPGDEQFF	TGTGCCAGCAGTTATGGTAGCGGGAGGCCTGGGGATGAGCAGTTCTTC
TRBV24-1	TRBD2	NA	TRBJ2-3	CATSDLSSGNADTQYF	TGTGCCACCAGTGATTTGAGTAGCGGGAACGCAGATACGCAGTATTTT
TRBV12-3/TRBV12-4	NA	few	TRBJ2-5	CASRLSGRGNQETQYF	TGTGCCAGCAGGCTATCGGGCAGGGGAAATCAAGAGACCCAGTACTTC
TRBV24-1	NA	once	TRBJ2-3	CATSDAHADAQYF	TGTGCCACCAGTGATGCTCATGCAGATGCGCAGTATTTT
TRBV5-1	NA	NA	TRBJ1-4	CASSSGTVGKKLFF	TGCGCCAGCAGCTCGGGGACGGTGGGTAAAAAACTGTTTTTT
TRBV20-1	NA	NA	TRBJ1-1	CSARFGNTEAFF	TGCAGTGCTAGATTTGGGAACACTGAAGCTTTCTTT
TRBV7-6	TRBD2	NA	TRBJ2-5	CASSLDGTSGANEQYF	TGTGCCAGCAGCTTAGATGGGACTAGCGGGGCCAATGAGCAGTACTTC
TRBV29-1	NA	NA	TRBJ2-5	CSVADYQGQYF	TGCAGCGTGGCGGACTACCAGGGGCAGTACTTC
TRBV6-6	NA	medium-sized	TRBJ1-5	CASSYSPVGQPQHF	TGTGCCAGCAGTTACTCGCCCGTGGGGCAGCCCCAGCATTTT
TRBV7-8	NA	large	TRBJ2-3	CASSLGGRGTADTQYF	TGTGCCAGCAGCTTAGGGGGACGAGGGACGGCAGATACGCAGTATTTT
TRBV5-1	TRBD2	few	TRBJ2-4	CASSLAGPWDIQYF	TGCGCCAGCAGCTTAGCGGGACCTTGGGACATTCAGTACTTC
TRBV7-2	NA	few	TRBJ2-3	CASSRDLYTDTQYF	TGTGCCAGCAGCCGAGATCTCTACACAGATACGCAGTATTTT
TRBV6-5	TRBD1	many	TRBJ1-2	CASSYARGANYGYTF	TGTGCCAGCAGTTACGCCAGGGGGGCCAACTATGGCTACACCTTC
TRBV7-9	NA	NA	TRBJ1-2	CASSLVGAGGYTF	TGTGCCAGCAGCTTAGTAGGGGCAGGTGGCTACACCTTC
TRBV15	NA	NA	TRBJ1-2	CATSGGDGINYGYTF	TGTGCCACCAGCGGAGGGGACGGAATCAACTATGGCTACACCTTC